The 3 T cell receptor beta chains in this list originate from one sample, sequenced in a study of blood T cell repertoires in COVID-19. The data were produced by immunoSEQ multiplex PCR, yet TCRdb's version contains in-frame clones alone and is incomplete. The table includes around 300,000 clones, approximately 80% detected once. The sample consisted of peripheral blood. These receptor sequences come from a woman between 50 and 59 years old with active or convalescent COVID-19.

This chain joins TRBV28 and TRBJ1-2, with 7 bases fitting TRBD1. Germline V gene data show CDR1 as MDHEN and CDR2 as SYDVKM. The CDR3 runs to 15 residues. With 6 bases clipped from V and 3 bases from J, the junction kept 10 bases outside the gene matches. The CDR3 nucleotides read TGTGCCAGCAGCCTGGTTGGGCAGGGGGACTATGGCTACACCTTC. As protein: CASSLVGQGDYGYTF.

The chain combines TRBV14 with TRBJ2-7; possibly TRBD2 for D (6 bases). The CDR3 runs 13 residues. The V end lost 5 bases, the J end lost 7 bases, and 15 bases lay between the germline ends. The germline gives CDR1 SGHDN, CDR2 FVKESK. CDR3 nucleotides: TGTGCCAGCAGCTGGACTACCCCGGGGGAGCAGTACTTC. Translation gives CASSWTTPGEQYF.

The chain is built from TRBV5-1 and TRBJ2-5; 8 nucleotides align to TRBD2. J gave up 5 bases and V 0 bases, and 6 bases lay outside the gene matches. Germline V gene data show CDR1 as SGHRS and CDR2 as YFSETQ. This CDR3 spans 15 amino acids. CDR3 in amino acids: CASSLGAGAGETQYF. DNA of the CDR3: TGCGCCAGCAGCTTGGGAGCGGGAGCAGGGGAGACCCAGTACTTC.